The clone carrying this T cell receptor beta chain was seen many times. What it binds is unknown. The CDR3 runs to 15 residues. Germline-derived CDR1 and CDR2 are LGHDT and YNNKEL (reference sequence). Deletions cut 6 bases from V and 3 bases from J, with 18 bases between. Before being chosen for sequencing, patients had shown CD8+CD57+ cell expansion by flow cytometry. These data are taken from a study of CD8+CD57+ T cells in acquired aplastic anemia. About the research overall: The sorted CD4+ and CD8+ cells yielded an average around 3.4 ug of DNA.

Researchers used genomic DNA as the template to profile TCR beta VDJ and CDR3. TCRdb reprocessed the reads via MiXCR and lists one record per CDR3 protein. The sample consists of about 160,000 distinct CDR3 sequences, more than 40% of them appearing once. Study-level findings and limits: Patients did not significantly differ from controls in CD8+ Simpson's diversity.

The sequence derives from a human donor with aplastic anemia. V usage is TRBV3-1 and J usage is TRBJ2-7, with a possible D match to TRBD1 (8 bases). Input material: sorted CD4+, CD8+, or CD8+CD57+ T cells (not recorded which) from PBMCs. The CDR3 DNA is TGTGCCAGCAGGGAGAGCGGGACAGGACACTACGAGCAGTACTTC. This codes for CASRESGTGHYEQYF.